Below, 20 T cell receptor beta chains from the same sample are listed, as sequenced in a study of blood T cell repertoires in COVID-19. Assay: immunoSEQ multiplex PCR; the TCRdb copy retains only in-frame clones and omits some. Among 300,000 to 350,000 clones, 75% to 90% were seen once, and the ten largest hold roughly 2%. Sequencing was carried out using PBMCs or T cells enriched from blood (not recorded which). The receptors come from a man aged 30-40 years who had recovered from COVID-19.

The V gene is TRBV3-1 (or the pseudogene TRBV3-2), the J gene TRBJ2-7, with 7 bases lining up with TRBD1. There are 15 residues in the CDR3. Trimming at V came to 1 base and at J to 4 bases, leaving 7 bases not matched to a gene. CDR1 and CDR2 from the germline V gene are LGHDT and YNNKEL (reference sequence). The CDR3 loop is CASSQGPQGIYEQYF. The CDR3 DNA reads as TGTGCCAGCAGCCAAGGGCCACAGGGGATATACGAGCAGTACTTC.

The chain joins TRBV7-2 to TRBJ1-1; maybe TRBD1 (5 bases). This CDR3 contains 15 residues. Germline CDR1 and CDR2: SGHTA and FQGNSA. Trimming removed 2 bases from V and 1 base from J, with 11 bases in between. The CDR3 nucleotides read TGTGCCAGCAGCTTACGGGGGTTTCAGAACACTGAAGCTTTCTTT. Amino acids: CASSLRGFQNTEAFF.

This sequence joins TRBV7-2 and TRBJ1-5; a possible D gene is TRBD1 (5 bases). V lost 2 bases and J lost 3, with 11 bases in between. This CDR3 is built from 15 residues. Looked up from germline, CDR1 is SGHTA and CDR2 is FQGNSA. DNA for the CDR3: TGTGCCAGCAGCTTAAGGACGGGGGTCAATCAGCCCCAGCATTTT. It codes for CASSLRTGVNQPQHF.

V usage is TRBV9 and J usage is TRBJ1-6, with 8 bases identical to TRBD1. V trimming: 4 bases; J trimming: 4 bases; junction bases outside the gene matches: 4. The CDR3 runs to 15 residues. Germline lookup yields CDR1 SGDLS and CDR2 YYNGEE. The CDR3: CASSPRTGYNSPLHF. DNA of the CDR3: TGTGCCAGCAGCCCAAGGACAGGGTATAATTCACCCCTCCACTTT.

CDR3 coding DNA: TGTGCCAGCAGTAACGGGACTAGTTTTTTCTTC. Its protein is CASSNGTSFFF. The chain uses TRBV11-3 and TRBJ2-1; 8 nucleotides align to TRBD2. V lost 6 bases to trimming and J lost 16 bases; unmatched junction nucleotides: 8. CDR1 SGHNT and CDR2 YENEEA come from the germline V gene. The CDR3 loop spans 11 amino acids.

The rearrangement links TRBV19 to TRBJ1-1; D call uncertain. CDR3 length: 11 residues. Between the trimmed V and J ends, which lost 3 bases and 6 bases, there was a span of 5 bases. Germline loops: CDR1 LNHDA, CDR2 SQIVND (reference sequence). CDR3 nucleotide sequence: TGTGCCAGTAGTATTCTATCTGAAGCTTTCTTT. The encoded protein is CASSILSEAFF.

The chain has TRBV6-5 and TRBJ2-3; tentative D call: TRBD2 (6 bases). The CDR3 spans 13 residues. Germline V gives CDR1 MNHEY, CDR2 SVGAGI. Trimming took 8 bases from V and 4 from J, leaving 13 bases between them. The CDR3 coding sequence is TGTGCCAGCGGTCCCCCGGGGGCAGATACGCAGTATTTT. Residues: CASGPPGADTQYF.

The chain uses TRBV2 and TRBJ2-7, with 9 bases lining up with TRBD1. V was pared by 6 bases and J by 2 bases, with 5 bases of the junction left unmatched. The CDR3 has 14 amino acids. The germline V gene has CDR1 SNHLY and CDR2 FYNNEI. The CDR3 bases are TGTGCCAGCAGGACAGGGGGGGATCCCTACGAGCAGTACTTC. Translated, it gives CASRTGGDPYEQYF.

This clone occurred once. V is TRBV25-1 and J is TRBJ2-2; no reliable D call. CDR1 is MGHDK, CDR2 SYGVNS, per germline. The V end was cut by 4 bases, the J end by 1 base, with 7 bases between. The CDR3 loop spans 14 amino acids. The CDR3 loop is CASSATGNTGELFF. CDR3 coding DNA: TGTGCCAGCAGTGCCACGGGGAACACCGGGGAGCTGTTTTTT.

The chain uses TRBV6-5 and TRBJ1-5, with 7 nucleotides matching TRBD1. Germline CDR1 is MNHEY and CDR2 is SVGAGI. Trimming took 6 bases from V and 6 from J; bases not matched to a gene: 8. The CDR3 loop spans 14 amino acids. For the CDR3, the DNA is TGTGCCAGCAGAACCGACAGGGCAAGTCAGCCCCAGCATTTT. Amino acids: CASRTDRASQPQHF.

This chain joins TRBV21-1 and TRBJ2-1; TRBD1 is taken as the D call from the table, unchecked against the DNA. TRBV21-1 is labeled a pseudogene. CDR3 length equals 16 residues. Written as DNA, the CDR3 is TGTGCCAGCAGCAATGTTGGGGGCCGCCGAAAAAATGAGCAGTTCTTC. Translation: CASSNVGGRRKNEQFF.

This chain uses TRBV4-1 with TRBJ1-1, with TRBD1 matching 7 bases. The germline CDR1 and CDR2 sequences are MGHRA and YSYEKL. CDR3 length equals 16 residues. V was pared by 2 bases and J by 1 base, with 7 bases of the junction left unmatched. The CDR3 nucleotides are TGCGCCAGCAGCCAAATCTTCGACAGGGAGAACACTGAAGCTTTCTTT. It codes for CASSQIFDRENTEAFF.

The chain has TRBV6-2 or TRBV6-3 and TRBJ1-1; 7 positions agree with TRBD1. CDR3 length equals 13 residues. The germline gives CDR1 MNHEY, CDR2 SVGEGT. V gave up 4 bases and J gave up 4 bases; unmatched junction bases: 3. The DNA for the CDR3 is TGTGCCAGCAGTTCACAGGGGTTCACTGAAGCTTTCTTT. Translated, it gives CASSSQGFTEAFF.

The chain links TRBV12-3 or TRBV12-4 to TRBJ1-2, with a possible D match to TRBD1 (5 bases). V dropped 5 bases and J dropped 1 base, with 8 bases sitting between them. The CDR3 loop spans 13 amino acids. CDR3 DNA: TGTGCCAGCAGTCCGGACATTAACTATGGCTACACCTTC. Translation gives CASSPDINYGYTF.

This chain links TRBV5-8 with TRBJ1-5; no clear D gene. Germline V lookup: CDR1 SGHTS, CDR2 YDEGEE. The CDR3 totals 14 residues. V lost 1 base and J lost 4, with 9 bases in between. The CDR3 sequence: CASSLRGWNQPQHF. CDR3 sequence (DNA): TGTGCCAGCAGCTTGCGAGGGTGGAATCAGCCCCAGCATTTT.

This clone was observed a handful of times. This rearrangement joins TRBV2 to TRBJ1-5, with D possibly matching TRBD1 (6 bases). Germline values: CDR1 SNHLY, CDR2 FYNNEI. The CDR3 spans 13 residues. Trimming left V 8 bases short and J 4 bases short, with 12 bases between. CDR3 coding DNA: TGTGCCAGCGCGATAGGGGGAAATCAGCCCCAGCATTTT. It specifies CASAIGGNQPQHF.

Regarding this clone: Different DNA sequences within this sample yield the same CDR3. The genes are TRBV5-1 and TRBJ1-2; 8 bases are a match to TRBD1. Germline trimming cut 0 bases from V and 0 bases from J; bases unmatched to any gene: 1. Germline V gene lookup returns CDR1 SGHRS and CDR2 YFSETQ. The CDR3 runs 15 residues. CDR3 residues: CASSLVQGANYGYTF. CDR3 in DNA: TGCGCCAGCAGCTTGGTACAGGGGGCTAACTATGGCTACACCTTC.

CDR3 DNA sequence: TGTGCCAGCAGCACCTCGACAGATCAGCCCCAGCATTTT. Protein sequence: CASSTSTDQPQHF. The V and J genes are TRBV7-2 and TRBJ1-5; D possibly corresponds to TRBD1 (5 bases). CDR1 and CDR2 from the germline V gene are SGHTA and FQGNSA. The CDR3 spans 13 residues. V was trimmed by 5 bases and J by 5 bases, leaving 10 bases between them.

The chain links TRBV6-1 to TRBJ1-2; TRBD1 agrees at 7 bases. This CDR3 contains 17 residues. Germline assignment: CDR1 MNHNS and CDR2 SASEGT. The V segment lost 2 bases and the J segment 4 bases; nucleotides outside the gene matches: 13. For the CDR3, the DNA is TGTGCCAGCAGTGAAAATCAGGACAGGACCCTTCCCTATGGCTACACCTTC. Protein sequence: CASSENQDRTLPYGYTF.

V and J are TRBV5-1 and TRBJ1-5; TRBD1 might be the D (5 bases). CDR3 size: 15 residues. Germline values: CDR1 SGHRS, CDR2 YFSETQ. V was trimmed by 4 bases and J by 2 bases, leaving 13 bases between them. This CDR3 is CASSLGVGGNQPQHF. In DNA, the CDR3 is TGCGCCAGCAGCCTAGGGGTTGGGGGCAATCAGCCCCAGCATTTT.